Listed here are 24 T cell receptor beta chains from one sample, sequenced in a study of T cells of healthy individuals. MiXCR, applied by TCRdb to the 5' RACE reads, yields one record per CDR3 protein. The sample contains 100,000 or so distinct CDR3 sequences, 17% of which appear only once. These receptors came from a human donor in good health.

This clonotype was seen at least ten times. This chain links TRBV7-2 with TRBJ2-3, with D possibly TRBD2 on 6 matching bases. CDR1 is SGHTA and CDR2 is FQGNSA in the germline V gene. The V gene lost 2 bases and the J gene lost 1 base, with 13 bases spanning the gap. The CDR3 consists of 16 residues. The CDR3 spells CASSLTGDWGTDTQYF. CDR3 DNA: TGTGCCAGCAGCTTAACGGGGGACTGGGGCACAGATACGCAGTATTTT.

This clonotype showed up just a few times. This sequence joins TRBV29-1 and TRBJ2-1, with D perhaps matching TRBD1 (6 bases). The CDR3 length is 12 residues. Germline CDR1 is SQVTM and CDR2 is ANQGSEA. V shed 5 bases and J shed 8 bases, with 13 bases lying between them. CDR3 amino acids: CSVSWGRDEQFF. For the CDR3, the DNA is TGCAGCGTTAGTTGGGGGCGCGATGAGCAGTTCTTC.

The chain uses TRBV5-6 and TRBJ2-3, with D unclear. This CDR3 comprises 13 residues. Trimming took 0 bases from V and 10 from J, leaving 12 bases between them. The germline CDR1 and CDR2 sequences are SGHDT and YYEEEE. CDR3 nucleotide sequence: TGTGCCAGCAGCTTGGGCCAGAGCCATGCGCAGTATTTT. Encoded protein: CASSLGQSHAQYF. Full variable domain (outside the CDR3, taken from reference TRBV5-6 and TRBJ2-3): DAGVTQSPTHLIKTRGQQVTLRCSPKSGHDTVSWYQQALGQGPQFIFQYYEEEERQRGNFPDRFSGHQFPNYSSELNVNALLLGDSALYLCASSLGQSHAQYFGPGTRLTVL.

The chain carries TRBV28 and TRBJ2-5; TRBD1 might be the D (5 bases). The germline gives CDR1 MDHEN, CDR2 SYDVKM. V shed 6 bases and J shed 10 bases, with 24 bases lying between them. CDR3 length: 15 residues. This chain's CDR3 is CASSPPGHAGKDQYF. CDR3 in DNA: TGTGCCAGCAGCCCCCCAGGGCATGCTGGTAAGGACCAGTACTTC.

In its sample, this clonotype was seen many times. V usage is TRBV4-3 and J usage is TRBJ2-2; TRBD1 matches 8 bases. With V trimmed by 3 bases and J by 4 bases, 13 bases remained unmatched. This CDR3 region has 18 residues. Germline CDR1 LGHNA, CDR2 YSLEER. The CDR3 DNA reads as TGCGCCAGCAGCCAGGCTGGACAGGGCGTGTCAACCACCGGGGAGCTGTTTTTT. Protein sequence: CASSQAGQGVSTTGELFF.

With regard to this clonotype: An end of the junction does not agree with germline; a read error may underlie this. The genes are TRBV6-1 and TRBJ2-7; possibly TRBD2 for D (6 bases). The germline V gene encodes CDR1 MNHNS and CDR2 SASEGT. The CDR3 totals 11 residues. The DNA for the CDR3 is TGTGCCAGCAGGGAGGAGGGACGGGGTGTCTTC. Amino acid sequence: CASREEGRGVF.

This rearrangement joins TRBV29-1 to TRBJ2-2; no reliable D call. The CDR3 extends over 12 amino acids. Germline CDR1 and CDR2: SQVTM and ANQGSEA. V gave up 3 bases and J gave up 7 bases, with 9 bases separating them. The CDR3 DNA is TGCAGCGTTGAGGGTTTAAGCGGGGAGCTGTTTTTT. The encoded protein is CSVEGLSGELFF.

This clonotype was counted once. The CDR3, as DNA: TGTGCCAGCAGAGACAGGTCTACCATGAACACTGAAGCTTTCTTT. It specifies CASRDRSTMNTEAFF. This sequence joins TRBV6-5 and TRBJ1-1; D is possibly TRBD1 (6 bases). Trimming stripped 6 bases from V and 0 bases from J, with 14 bases between. This CDR3 region has 15 residues. Germline V gene lookup returns CDR1 MNHEY and CDR2 SVGAGI.

This clonotype was counted many times. The CDR3 DNA sequence: TGCGCCAGCAGCTTCTGGGGGCGCGATACGCAGTATTTT. Protein: CASSFWGRDTQYF. This chain uses TRBV5-1 with TRBJ2-3; TRBD1 is a possible D gene (6 bases). The V and J ends lost 2 bases and 6 bases respectively, with 10 bases between them. This CDR3 has 13 amino acids. The germline gives CDR1 SGHRS, CDR2 YFSETQ.

This rearrangement joins TRBV2 to TRBJ1-1; D is uncertain. This CDR3 spans 12 amino acids. CDR1 and CDR2 from the germline V gene are SNHLY and FYNNEI. V dropped 6 bases and J dropped 6 bases, with 11 bases sitting between them. This CDR3 is CASRDTGAEAFF. The CDR3, as DNA: TGTGCCAGCAGAGATACGGGCGCTGAAGCTTTCTTT.

This clonotype was counted between two and nine times. The chain employs TRBV12-3 or TRBV12-4 and TRBJ2-7, with D possibly being TRBD2 (6 bases). The CDR3 spans 14 residues. The V gene lost 3 bases and the J gene lost 6 bases, with 15 bases spanning the gap. CDR3 loop: CASSFQGSRGEQYF. The CDR3 DNA reads TGTGCCAGCAGTTTCCAGGGCTCGCGGGGCGAGCAGTACTTC.

The V call is TRBV29-1, the J call TRBJ2-1; D might be TRBD1 (6 bases). The CDR3 sequence is 10 residues long. V was shortened by 7 bases and J by 10 bases, with 11 bases between the two germline ends. Germline V gene lookup returns CDR1 SQVTM and CDR2 ANQGSEA. CDR3 protein: CSGQVKEQFF. The CDR3 DNA reads TGCAGCGGACAGGTCAAAGAGCAGTTCTTC.

This clonotype came up a few times. The chain combines TRBV19 with TRBJ1-5; D unresolved. With 0 bases removed from V and 5 bases from J, the gap between germline ends came to 2 bases. The germline gives CDR1 LNHDA, CDR2 SQIVND (reference sequence). This CDR3 is 12 amino acids long. The CDR3 DNA follows: TGTGCCAGTAGTATAGAGTATCAGCCCCAGCATTTT. As protein: CASSIEYQPQHF. Full variable domain (rest looked up from reference TRBV19 and TRBJ1-5): DGGITQSPKYLFRKEGQNVTLSCEQNLNHDAMYWYRQDPGQGLRLIYYSQIVNDFQKGDIAEGYSVSREKKESFPLTVTSAQKNPTAFYLCASSIEYQPQHFGDGTRLSIL.

CDR3 nucleotides: TGTGCCAGCTTGAGCGGGGGAAACATTCAGTACTTC. Translating it yields CASLSGGNIQYF. The rearrangement uses TRBV12-3 or TRBV12-4 and TRBJ2-4; the match to TRBD2 covers 8 bases. V lost 8 bases to trimming and J lost 6 bases; unmatched junction nucleotides: 3. CDR3 length: 12 residues.

V is TRBV6-1 and J is TRBJ1-5; no definite D call. Germline assignment: CDR1 MNHNS and CDR2 SASEGT. V lost 4 bases and J 0 bases, leaving 10 bases between the germline ends. The CDR3 loop spans 15 amino acids. CDR3 residues: CASSGALNSNQPQHF. CDR3 sequence (DNA): TGTGCCAGCAGTGGGGCCCTGAATAGCAATCAGCCCCAGCATTTT.

This clonotype showed up just a few times. The CDR3 reads CASSLSGTTVTQYF. DNA for the CDR3: TGCGCCAGCAGCTTGTCAGGGACTACGGTCACGCAGTATTTT. This sequence joins TRBV5-1 and TRBJ2-3; TRBD2 matches 7 bases. This CDR3 comprises 14 residues. From germline, CDR1 is SGHRS and CDR2 YFSETQ. J gave up 9 bases and V 1 base, and 8 bases lay outside the gene matches.

CDR3: CASSRRDRDQETQYF. The CDR3 DNA follows: TGTGCCAGCAGCCGTAGGGACAGGGACCAAGAGACCCAGTACTTC. The chain has TRBV7-9 and TRBJ2-5, with 9 bases lining up with TRBD1. Trimming removed 5 bases from V and 0 bases from J; junction bases left unmatched: 4. The CDR3 sequence is 15 residues long. The germline CDR1 and CDR2 sequences are SEHNR and FQNEAQ (reference sequence).

This clonotype was observed a few times. The rearrangement uses TRBV4-3 and TRBJ2-3; the match to TRBD2 covers 8 bases. J was trimmed by 3 bases and V by 2 bases; bases with no gene match: 10. CDR3 length equals 17 residues. Germline loops: CDR1 LGHNA, CDR2 YSLEER. This chain's CDR3 is CASSQSRAGEGTDTQYF. In nucleotides, the CDR3 is TGCGCCAGCAGCCAATCTCGAGCGGGAGAGGGAACAGATACGCAGTATTTT.

Only a few counts were recorded for this clonotype. The chain carries TRBV5-1 and TRBJ2-3; 9 positions agree with TRBD1. The germline gives CDR1 SGHRS, CDR2 YFSETQ. The trim removed 4 bases at V and 4 bases at J, leaving 4 bases unmatched. The CDR3 covers 14 residues. The CDR3 nucleotides read TGCGCCAGCAGCGATGACAGGGGGGCAGATACGCAGTATTTT. Protein product: CASSDDRGADTQYF.

The chain links TRBV10-3 to TRBJ2-3, with unresolved D. The germline gives CDR1 ENHRY, CDR2 SYGVKD. V was shortened by 0 bases and J by 3 bases, with 1 base between the two germline ends. The CDR3 length is 12 residues. The CDR3 sequence: CAISESTDTQYF. CDR3 nucleotide sequence: TGTGCCATCAGTGAGTCGACAGATACGCAGTATTTT.

This clonotype was seen repeatedly, ten times or more. The chain carries TRBV6-5 and TRBJ2-7, with D possibly matching TRBD1 (6 bases). Germline CDR1 MNHEY, CDR2 SVGAGI. V lost 0 bases and J lost 2, with 11 bases in between. The length of the CDR3 is 15 residues. CDR3 nucleotides: TGTGCCAGCAGTTACTCGTTTACAGGGCCCTACGAGCAGTACTTC. Translated, it gives CASSYSFTGPYEQYF.

The chain carries TRBV7-2 and TRBJ2-1; D remains unclear. V lost 2 bases and J lost 2, with 4 bases in between. The CDR3 consists of 13 residues. CDR1 is SGHTA and CDR2 is FQGNSA in the germline V gene. The CDR3 coding sequence is TGTGCCAGCAGCTTAAACACCTACAATGAGCAGTTCTTC. Protein product: CASSLNTYNEQFF.

The chain carries TRBV15 and TRBJ2-1, with a weak D call TRBD1 (6 bases). The CDR3 is 15 residues long. CDR1 LNHNV and CDR2 YYDKDF come from the germline V gene (reference sequence). V was shortened by 1 base and J by 4 bases, with 11 bases between the two germline ends. The CDR3 protein is CATSRGGTRYNEQFF. The CDR3 nucleotides are TGTGCCACCAGCAGAGGAGGGACAAGATACAATGAGCAGTTCTTC.

The sample holds a few counts of this clonotype. The rearrangement links TRBV28 to TRBJ1-4, with D maybe TRBD1 (5 bases). Germline-derived CDR1 and CDR2 are MDHEN and SYDVKM. This CDR3 has 16 amino acids. The germline V and J ends were trimmed by 2 bases and 0 bases, with 10 bases remaining between them. CDR3 DNA sequence: TGTGCCAGCAGTTTACCCGGGACGGCAACTAATGAAAAACTGTTTTTT. Translation gives CASSLPGTATNEKLFF.